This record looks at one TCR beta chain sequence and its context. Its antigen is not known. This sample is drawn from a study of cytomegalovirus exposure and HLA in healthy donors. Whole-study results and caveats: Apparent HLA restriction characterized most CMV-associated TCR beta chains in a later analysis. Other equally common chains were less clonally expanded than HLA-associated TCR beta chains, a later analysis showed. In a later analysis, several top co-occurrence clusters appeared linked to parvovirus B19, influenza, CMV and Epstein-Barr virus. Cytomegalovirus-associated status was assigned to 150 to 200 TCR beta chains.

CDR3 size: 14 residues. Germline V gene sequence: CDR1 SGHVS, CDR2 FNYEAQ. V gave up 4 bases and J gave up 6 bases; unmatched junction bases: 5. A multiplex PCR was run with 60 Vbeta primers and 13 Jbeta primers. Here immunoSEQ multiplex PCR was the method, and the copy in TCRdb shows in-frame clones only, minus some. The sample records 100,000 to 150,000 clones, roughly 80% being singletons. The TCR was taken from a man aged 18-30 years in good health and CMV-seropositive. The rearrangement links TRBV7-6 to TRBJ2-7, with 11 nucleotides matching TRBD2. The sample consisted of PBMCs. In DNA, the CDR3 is TGTGCCAGCAGCTCGACTAGCGGGACCTCCGAGCAGTACTTC. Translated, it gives CASSSTSGTSEQYF.